This T cell receptor (beta chain) was obtained from a study of cytomegalovirus exposure and HLA in healthy donors. Study observations and caveats: Associated with cytomegalovirus, according to the listing, were approximately 160 TCR beta chains. Most TCR sequences proved rare, with some public TCRs found in many donors.

Method: immunoSEQ multiplex PCR; TCRdb's copy keeps in-frame clones and lacks some. Here the sample spans tens of thousands of clones, roughly 94% being singletons. V lost 0 bases to trimming and J lost 1 base, with 18 bases between them. The germline CDR1 and CDR2 sequences are SQVTM and ANQGSEA. The CDR3 totals 17 residues. This clone was picked up one time. The antigen is unknown. This chain joins TRBV29-1 and TRBJ1-1; possible D gene TRBD1, 6 bases. Sequences were obtained from PBMCs. The sequence came from a young woman in good health and CMV-seronegative. The CDR3 sequence is CSVEDIRQGSANTEAFF. Written as DNA, the CDR3 is TGCAGCGTTGAAGATATTCGGCAGGGGTCGGCGAACACTGAAGCTTTCTTT.